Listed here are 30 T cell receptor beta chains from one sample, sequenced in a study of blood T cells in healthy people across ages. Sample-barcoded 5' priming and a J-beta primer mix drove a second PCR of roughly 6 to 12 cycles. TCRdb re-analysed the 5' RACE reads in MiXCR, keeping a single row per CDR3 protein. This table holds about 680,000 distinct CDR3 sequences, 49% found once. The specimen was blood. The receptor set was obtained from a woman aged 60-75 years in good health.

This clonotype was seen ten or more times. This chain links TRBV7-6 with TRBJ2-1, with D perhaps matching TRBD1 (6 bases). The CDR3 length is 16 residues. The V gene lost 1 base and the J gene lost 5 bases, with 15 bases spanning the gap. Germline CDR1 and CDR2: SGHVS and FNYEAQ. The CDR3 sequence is CASSLGVQGNDNEQFF. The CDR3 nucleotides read TGTGCCAGCAGCTTAGGGGTACAGGGTAACGACAATGAGCAGTTCTTC.

The CDR3 protein is CASSLGGTSGRAPLYNEQFF. The CDR3 region has the DNA TGTGCCAGCAGCTTAGGGGGGACTAGCGGGAGGGCCCCGCTCTACAATGAGCAGTTCTTC. V and J are TRBV7-9 and TRBJ2-1, with 16 nucleotides matching TRBD2. The germline V gene encodes CDR1 SEHNR and CDR2 FQNEAQ (reference sequence). With V trimmed by 1 base and J by 3 bases, 9 bases remained unmatched. This CDR3 spans 20 amino acids.

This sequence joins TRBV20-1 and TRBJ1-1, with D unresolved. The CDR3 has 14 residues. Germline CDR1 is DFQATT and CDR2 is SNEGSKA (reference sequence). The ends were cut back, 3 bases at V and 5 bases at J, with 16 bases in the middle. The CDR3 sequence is CSASGRMTGTEAFF. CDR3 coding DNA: TGCAGTGCTAGCGGACGGATGACGGGGACTGAAGCTTTCTTT.

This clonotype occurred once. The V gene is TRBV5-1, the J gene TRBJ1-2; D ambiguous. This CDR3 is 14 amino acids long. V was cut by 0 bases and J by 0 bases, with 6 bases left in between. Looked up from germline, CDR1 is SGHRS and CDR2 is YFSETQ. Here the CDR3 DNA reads TGCGCCAGCAGCTTGGTCGTCTCTAACTATGGCTACACCTTC. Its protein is CASSLVVSNYGYTF.

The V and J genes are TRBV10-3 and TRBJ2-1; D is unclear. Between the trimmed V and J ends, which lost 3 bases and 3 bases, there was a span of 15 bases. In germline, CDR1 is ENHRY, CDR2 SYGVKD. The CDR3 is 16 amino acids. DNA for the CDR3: TGTGCCATCAGTGATTCCGGGCCCATAAACTACAATGAGCAGTTCTTC. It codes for CAISDSGPINYNEQFF.

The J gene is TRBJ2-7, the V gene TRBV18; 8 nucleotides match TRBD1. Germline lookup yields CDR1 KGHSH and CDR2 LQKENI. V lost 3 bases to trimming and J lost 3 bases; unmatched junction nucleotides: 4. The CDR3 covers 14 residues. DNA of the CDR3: TGTGCCAGCTCACCTGCGACAGGGGTCTACGAGCAGTACTTC. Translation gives CASSPATGVYEQYF.

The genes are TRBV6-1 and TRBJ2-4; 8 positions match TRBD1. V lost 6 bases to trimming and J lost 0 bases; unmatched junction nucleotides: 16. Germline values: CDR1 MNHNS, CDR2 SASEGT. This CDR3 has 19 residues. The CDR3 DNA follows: TGTGCCAGCAGCCTTTCGCTAGGACAGGGAGTCCTAGCCAAAAACATTCAGTACTTC. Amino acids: CASSLSLGQGVLAKNIQYF.

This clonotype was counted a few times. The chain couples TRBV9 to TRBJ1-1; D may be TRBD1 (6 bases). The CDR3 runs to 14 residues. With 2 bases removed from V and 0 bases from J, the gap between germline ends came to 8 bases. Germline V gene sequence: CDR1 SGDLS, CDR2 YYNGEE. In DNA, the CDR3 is TGTGCCAGCAGCGTCAGGGGATTGAACACTGAAGCTTTCTTT. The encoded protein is CASSVRGLNTEAFF. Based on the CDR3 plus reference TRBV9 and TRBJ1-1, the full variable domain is DSGVTQTPKHLITATGQRVTLRCSPRSGDLSVYWYQQSLDQGLQFLIQYYNGEERAKGNILERFSAQQFPDLHSELNLSSLELGDSALYFCASSVRGLNTEAFFGQGTRLTVV.

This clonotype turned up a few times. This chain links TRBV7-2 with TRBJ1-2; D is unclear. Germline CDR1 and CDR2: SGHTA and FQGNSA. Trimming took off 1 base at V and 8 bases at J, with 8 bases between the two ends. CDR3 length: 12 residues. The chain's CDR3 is CASSLGGTGYTF. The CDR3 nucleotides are TGTGCCAGCAGCTTAGGGGGAACGGGCTACACCTTC.

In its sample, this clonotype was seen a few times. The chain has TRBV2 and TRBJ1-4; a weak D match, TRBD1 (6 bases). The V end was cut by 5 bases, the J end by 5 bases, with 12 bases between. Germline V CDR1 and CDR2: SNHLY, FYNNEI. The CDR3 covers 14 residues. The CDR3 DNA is TGTGCCAGCAGTAGGGGCAGGGGAAATGAAAAACTGTTTTTT. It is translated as CASSRGRGNEKLFF.

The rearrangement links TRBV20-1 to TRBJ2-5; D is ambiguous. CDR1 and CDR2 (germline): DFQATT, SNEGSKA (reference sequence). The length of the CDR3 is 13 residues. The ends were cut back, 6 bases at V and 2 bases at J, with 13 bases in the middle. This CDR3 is CSAPPPGQETQYF. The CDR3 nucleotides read TGCAGTGCCCCTCCCCCCGGACAAGAGACCCAGTACTTC.

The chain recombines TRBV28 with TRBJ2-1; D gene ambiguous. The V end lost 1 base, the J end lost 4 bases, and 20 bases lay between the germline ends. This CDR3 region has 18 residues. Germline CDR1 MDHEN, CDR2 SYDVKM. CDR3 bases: TGTGCCAGCAGTTTATTTGGGCGGACCCTAGAAGGGTACAATGAGCAGTTCTTC. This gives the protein CASSLFGRTLEGYNEQFF.

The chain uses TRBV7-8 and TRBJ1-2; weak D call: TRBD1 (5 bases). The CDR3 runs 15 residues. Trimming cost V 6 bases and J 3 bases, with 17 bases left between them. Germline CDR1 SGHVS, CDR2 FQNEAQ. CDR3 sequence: CASSETQGPHYGYTF. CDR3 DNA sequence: TGTGCCAGCAGTGAAACCCAGGGACCCCACTATGGCTACACCTTC.

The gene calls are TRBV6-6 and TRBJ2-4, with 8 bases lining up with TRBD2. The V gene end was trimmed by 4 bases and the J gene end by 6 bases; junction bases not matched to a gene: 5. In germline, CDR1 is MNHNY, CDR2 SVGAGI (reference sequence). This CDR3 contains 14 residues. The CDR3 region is CASSSPGGSNIQYF. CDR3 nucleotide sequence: TGTGCCAGCAGTTCTCCGGGGGGGTCAAACATTCAGTACTTC.

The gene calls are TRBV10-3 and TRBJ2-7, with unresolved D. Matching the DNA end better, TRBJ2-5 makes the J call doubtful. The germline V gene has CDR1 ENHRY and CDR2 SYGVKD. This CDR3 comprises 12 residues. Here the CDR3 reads CAIRDGLETQYF. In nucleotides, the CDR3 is TGTGCCATCAGGGACGGTTTGGAGACCCAGTACTTC.

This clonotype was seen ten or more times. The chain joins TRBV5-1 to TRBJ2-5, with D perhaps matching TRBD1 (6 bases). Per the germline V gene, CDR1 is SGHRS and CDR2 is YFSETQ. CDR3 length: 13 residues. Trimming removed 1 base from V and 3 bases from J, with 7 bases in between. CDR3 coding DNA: TGCGCCAGCAGCTTGCCAGGGGAAGAGACCCAGTACTTC. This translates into CASSLPGEETQYF.

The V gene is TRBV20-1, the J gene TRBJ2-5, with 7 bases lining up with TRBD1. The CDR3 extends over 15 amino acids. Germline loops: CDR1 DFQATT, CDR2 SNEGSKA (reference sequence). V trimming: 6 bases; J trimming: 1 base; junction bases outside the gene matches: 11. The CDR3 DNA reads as TGCAGTGCCCGCTACAGGGGTGTGGGCCAAGAGACCCAGTACTTC. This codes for CSARYRGVGQETQYF.

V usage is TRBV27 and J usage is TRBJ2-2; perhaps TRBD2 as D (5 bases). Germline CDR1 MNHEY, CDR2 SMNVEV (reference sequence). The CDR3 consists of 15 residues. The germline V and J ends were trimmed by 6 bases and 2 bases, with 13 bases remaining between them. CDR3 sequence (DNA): TGTGCCAGCAGCCACTTGGACTCAAACACCGGGGAGCTGTTTTTT. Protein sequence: CASSHLDSNTGELFF.

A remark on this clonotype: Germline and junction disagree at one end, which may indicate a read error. As DNA, the CDR3 is TGTGCCAGCAGTTTCGGACAGGGGTACAATGAGCGGTTCTTC. It translates to CASSFGQGYNERFF. The chain uses TRBV6-5 and TRBJ2-1, with 9 bases fitting TRBD1. Germline CDR1 MNHEY, CDR2 SVGAGI. The CDR3 extends over 14 amino acids.

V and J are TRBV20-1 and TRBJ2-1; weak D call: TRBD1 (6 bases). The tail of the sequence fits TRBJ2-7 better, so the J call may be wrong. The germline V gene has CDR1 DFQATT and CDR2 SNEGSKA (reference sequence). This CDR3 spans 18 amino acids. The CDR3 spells CSARESMTGKPFSYEQYF. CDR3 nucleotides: TGCAGTGCTAGGGAGAGTATGACAGGCAAGCCTTTTTCCTACGAGCAGTACTTC.

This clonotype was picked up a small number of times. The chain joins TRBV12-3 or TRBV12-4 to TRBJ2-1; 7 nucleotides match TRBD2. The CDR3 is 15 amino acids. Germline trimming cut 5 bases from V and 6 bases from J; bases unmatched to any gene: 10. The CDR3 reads CASSTGGLSGNEQFF. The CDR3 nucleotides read TGTGCCAGCAGTACGGGAGGCCTCTCCGGCAATGAGCAGTTCTTC.

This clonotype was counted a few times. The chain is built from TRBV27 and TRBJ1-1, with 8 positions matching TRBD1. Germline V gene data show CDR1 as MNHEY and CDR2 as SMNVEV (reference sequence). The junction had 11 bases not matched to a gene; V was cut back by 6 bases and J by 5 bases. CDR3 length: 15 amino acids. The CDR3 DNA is TGTGCCAGCAGGGCAGGGGGCGCGGGGATAACTGAAGCTTTCTTT. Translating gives CASRAGGAGITEAFF.

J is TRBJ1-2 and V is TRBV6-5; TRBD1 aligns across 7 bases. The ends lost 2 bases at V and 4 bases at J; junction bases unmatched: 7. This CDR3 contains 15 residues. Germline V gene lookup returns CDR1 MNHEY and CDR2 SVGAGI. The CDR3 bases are TGTGCCAGCAGTTACCGGGAAGGGGGCGCCTATGGCTACACCTTC. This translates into CASSYREGGAYGYTF.

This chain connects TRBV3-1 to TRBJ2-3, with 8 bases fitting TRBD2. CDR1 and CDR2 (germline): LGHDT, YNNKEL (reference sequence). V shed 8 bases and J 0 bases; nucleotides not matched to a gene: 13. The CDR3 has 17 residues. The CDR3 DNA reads TGTGCCAGCTCCACAGCGGGAGCAGAGACTAGCACAGATACGCAGTATTTT. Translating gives CASSTAGAETSTDTQYF.

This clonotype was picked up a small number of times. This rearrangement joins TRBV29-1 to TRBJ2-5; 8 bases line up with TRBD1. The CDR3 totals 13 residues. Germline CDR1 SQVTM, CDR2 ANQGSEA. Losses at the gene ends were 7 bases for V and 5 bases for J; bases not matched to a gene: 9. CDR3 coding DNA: TGCAGCGCTGTGCCAGGGGGCGAGGAGACCCAGTACTTC. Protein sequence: CSAVPGGEETQYF.

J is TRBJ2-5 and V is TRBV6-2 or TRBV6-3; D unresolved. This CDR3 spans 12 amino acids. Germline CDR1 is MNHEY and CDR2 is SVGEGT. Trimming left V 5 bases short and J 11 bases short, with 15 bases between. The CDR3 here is CASSRPLGEQYF. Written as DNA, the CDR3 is TGTGCCAGCAGTCGCCCTTTGGGTGAGCAGTACTTC.

CDR3 sequence (DNA): TGCGCCAGCAGCTTGGCCACTAGCAGTGAGCAGTTCTTC. This sequence encodes CASSLATSSEQFF. The chain links TRBV5-1 to TRBJ2-1; weak D call: TRBD2 (6 bases). This CDR3 has 13 residues. CDR1 and CDR2 from the germline V gene are SGHRS and YFSETQ. Trimming took off 0 bases at V and 9 bases at J, with 10 bases between the two ends.

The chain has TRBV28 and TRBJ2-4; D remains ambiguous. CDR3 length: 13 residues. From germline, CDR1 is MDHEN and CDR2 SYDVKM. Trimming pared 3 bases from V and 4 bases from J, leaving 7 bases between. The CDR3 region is CASSLFLKNIQYF. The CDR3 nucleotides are TGTGCCAGCAGTTTGTTTCTAAAAAACATTCAGTACTTC.

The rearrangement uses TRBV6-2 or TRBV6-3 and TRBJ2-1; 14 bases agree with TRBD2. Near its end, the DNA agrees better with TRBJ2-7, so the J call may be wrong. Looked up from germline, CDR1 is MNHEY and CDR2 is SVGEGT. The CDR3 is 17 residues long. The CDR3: CASSRGSGTSGRREQYF. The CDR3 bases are TGTGCCAGCAGCAGGGGATCCGGGACTAGCGGGAGAAGGGAGCAGTACTTC.

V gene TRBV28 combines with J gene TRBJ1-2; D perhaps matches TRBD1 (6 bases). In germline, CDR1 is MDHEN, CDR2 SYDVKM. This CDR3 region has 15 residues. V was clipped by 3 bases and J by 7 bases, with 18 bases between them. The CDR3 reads CASSFIPRGDRGYTF. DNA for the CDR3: TGTGCCAGCAGTTTCATACCCAGGGGAGATCGTGGCTACACCTTC.